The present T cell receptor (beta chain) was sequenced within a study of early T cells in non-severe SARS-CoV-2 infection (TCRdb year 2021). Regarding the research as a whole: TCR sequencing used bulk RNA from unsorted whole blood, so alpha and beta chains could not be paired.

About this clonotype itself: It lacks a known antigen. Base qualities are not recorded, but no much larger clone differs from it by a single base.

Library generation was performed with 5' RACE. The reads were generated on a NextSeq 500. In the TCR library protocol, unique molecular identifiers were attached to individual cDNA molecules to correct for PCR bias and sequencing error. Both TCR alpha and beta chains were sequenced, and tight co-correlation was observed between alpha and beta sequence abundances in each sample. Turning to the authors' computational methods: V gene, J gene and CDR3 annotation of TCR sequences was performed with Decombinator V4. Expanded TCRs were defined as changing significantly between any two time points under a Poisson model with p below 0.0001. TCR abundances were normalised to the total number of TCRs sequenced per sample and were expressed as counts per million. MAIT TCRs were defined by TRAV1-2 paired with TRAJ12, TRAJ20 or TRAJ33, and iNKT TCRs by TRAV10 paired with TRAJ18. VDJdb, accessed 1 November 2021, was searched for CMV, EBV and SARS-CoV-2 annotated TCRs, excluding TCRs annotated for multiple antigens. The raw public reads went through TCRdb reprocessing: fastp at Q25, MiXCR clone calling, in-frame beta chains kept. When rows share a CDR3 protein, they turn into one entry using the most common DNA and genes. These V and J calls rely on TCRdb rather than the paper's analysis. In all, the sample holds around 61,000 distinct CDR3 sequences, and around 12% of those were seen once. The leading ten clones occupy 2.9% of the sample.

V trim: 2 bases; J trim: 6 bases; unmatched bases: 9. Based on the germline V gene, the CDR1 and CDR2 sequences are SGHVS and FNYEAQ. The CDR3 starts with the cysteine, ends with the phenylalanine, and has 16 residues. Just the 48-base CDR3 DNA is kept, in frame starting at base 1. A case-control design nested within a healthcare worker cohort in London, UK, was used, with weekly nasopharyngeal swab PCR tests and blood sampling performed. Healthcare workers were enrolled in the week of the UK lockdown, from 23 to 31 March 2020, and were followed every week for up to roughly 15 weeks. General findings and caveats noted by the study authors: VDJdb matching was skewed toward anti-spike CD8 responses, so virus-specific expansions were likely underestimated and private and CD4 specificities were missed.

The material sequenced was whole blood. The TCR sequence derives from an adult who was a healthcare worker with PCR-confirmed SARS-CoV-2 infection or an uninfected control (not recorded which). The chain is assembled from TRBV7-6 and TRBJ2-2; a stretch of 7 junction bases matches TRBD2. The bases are TGTGCCAGCAGCTTAATACCCAGCGGGGACGCCGGGGAGCTGTTTTTT. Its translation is CASSLIPSGDAGELFF.